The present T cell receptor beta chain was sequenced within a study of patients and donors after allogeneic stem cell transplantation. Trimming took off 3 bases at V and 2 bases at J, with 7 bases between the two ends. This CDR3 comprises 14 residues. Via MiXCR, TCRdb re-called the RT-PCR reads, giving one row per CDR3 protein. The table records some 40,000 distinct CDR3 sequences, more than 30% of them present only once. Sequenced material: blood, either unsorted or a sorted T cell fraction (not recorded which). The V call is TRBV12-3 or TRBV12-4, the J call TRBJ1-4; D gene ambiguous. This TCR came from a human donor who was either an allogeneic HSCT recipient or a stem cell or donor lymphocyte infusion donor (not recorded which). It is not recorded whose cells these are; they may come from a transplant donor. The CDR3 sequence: CASSFWVTNEKLFF. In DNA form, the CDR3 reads TGTGCCAGCAGTTTTTGGGTGACTAATGAAAAACTGTTTTTT.